This T cell receptor beta chain was captured by sequencing in a study of blood T cell repertoires in COVID-19. The germline V gene encodes CDR1 MDHEN and CDR2 SYDVKM. The CDR3 has 14 residues. V was pared by 6 bases and J by 5 bases, with 17 bases between. Original processing methods: Cell counts per sample came from amplifying reference gene primers. Assay used: immunoSEQ multiplex PCR; TCRdb lists only in-frame clones, some missing. Clone size and V and J calls were adopted from that table, with D and trimming inferred from the DNA. Among 150,000 to 200,000 clones listed, around nine tenths were seen once.

Material for sequencing was peripheral blood. The clonotype comes from a man aged 70-80 years with acute or convalescent COVID-19. J is TRBJ2-7 and V is TRBV28; a weak D match, TRBD1 (6 bases). For the CDR3, the DNA is TGTGCCAGCAGCTGGCCAACAGGGCTGGACGAGCAGTACTTC. This gives the protein CASSWPTGLDEQYF.